What follows are 16 T cell receptor beta chains derived from one specimen sequenced in a study of blood T cell repertoires in COVID-19. TCRdb's table, derived via immunoSEQ multiplex PCR, lists solely in-frame clones and lacks some. The sample lists tens of thousands of clones; approximately 83% were seen once. The sequenced sample was peripheral blood. Every receptor here comes from an older woman with acute or convalescent COVID-19.

This chain uses TRBV5-1 with TRBJ2-7; D may be TRBD2 (6 bases). Per the germline V gene, CDR1 is SGHRS and CDR2 is YFSETQ. This CDR3 has 13 amino acids. V lost 5 bases and J 1 base, leaving 10 bases between the germline ends. This CDR3 reads CASSRDLSYEQYF. CDR3 bases: TGCGCCAGCAGTCGGGACTTGTCCTACGAGCAGTACTTC.

CDR3 loop: CASSLGDRGLGEQFF. The CDR3 coding sequence is TGTGCCAGCAGCTTAGGGGACAGGGGGCTTGGTGAGCAGTTCTTC. The rearrangement uses TRBV11-1 and TRBJ2-1, with 12 bases matching TRBD1. With V trimmed by 1 base and J by 9 bases, 4 bases remained unmatched. Germline CDR1 is SGHAT and CDR2 is FQDESV (reference sequence). The CDR3 runs 15 residues.

This clone appeared once. V usage is TRBV30 and J usage is TRBJ2-2; a possible D gene is TRBD1 (6 bases). The CDR3 is 13 residues long. The germline V gene encodes CDR1 GTSNPN and CDR2 SVGIG (reference sequence). Trimming took 0 bases from V and 7 from J, leaving 9 bases between them. CDR3 nucleotide sequence: TGTGCCTGGAGTGTAACAGGGATCGGGGAGCTGTTTTTT. Translating it yields CAWSVTGIGELFF.

This clone appeared once. V is TRBV7-8 and J is TRBJ2-3; 10 bases fit TRBD2. The CDR3 consists of 14 residues. Germline V gene lookup returns CDR1 SGHVS and CDR2 FQNEAQ. V dropped 6 bases and J dropped 3; count of bases not matched to a gene: 3. CDR3: CASRHSGGTDTQYF. The CDR3 bases are TGTGCCAGCAGACATAGCGGGGGGACAGATACGCAGTATTTT.

This chain uses TRBV4-1 with TRBJ2-3, with TRBD2 matching 9 bases. V lost 3 bases to trimming and J lost 3 bases; unmatched junction nucleotides: 10. This CDR3 contains 17 residues. CDR1 MGHRA and CDR2 YSYEKL come from the germline V gene. CDR3 sequence (DNA): TGCGCCAGCAGCCAGACAAGTGCGGGAGGGCCTACAGATACGCAGTATTTT. It yields the protein CASSQTSAGGPTDTQYF.

This chain links TRBV28 with TRBJ1-2; 10 positions match TRBD1. Germline-derived CDR1 and CDR2 are MDHEN and SYDVKM. The CDR3 has 15 residues. V dropped 3 bases and J dropped 4; count of bases not matched to a gene: 5. Written as DNA, the CDR3 is TGTGCCAGCAGTTTCCCGGGACAGGGGTTCTATGGCTACACCTTC. This sequence encodes CASSFPGQGFYGYTF.

This clone was seen only a few times. The J gene is TRBJ2-5, the V gene TRBV2; D remains unclear. The V end lost 4 bases, the J end lost 4 bases, and 13 bases lay between the germline ends. The CDR3 is 14 residues long. Germline values: CDR1 SNHLY, CDR2 FYNNEI. CDR3 sequence: CASSVRLGGETQYF. The DNA for the CDR3 is TGTGCCAGCAGTGTGCGTTTAGGCGGAGAGACCCAGTACTTC. Supplemented by reference TRBV2 and TRBJ2-5, the full variable domain reads EPEVTQTPSHQVTQMGQEVILRCVPISNHLYFYWYRQILGQKVEFLVSFYNNEISEKSEIFDDQFSVERPDGSNFTLKIRSTKLEDSAMYFCASSVRLGGETQYFGPGTRLLVL.

The V gene is TRBV5-1, the J gene TRBJ2-5; 9 nucleotides agree with TRBD1. V was clipped by 0 bases and J by 3 bases; unmatched bases: 3. Germline V gene data show CDR1 as SGHRS and CDR2 as YFSETQ. The CDR3 has 15 amino acids. The CDR3 coding sequence is TGCGCCAGCAGCTTGGTGGACAGGGGAGAAGAGACCCAGTACTTC. It is translated as CASSLVDRGEETQYF.

The chain employs TRBV10-3 and TRBJ1-1; 9 bases map to TRBD1. The germline gives CDR1 ENHRY, CDR2 SYGVKD. V trimming: 8 bases; J trimming: 3 bases; junction bases outside the gene matches: 1. The CDR3 extends over 12 amino acids. The CDR3 region has the DNA TGTGCCATCGGGGACAGGGACACTGAAGCTTTCTTT. Amino acid sequence: CAIGDRDTEAFF.

The rearrangement uses TRBV6-5 and TRBJ1-3; D is unclear. Germline V gene lookup returns CDR1 MNHEY and CDR2 SVGAGI. CDR3 length: 14 amino acids. V lost 5 bases and J 1 base, leaving 9 bases between the germline ends. In DNA form, the CDR3 reads TGTGCCAGCAGTACGGAGGATTCTGGAAACACCATATATTTT. Protein product: CASSTEDSGNTIYF.

Here the CDR3 DNA reads TGCAGTGCTAGCCCCCTCACTGAAGCTTTCTTT. Protein product: CSASPLTEAFF. The gene calls are TRBV20-1 and TRBJ1-1; no clear D. The CDR3 has 11 amino acids. V lost 3 bases and J 4 bases, leaving 6 bases between the germline ends. Germline V gene data show CDR1 as DFQATT and CDR2 as SNEGSKA (reference sequence).

This clone was detected only a few times. The chain joins TRBV7-9 to TRBJ2-7, with 8 positions matching TRBD2. The germline gives CDR1 SEHNR, CDR2 FQNEAQ (reference sequence). There are 14 residues in the CDR3. V dropped 3 bases and J dropped 4; count of bases not matched to a gene: 5. The CDR3 is CASSFPGLVYEQYF. CDR3 in DNA: TGTGCCAGCAGCTTCCCGGGACTAGTTTACGAGCAGTACTTC.

This clone came up once. The junction does not match germline at one end; this may be a read error. The same CDR3 also results from other DNA sequences found in this sample. The chain has TRBV7-6 and TRBJ2-7; 12 positions match TRBD1. Looked up from germline, CDR1 is SGHVS and CDR2 is FNYEAQ. The CDR3 runs 16 residues. The DNA for the CDR3 is TGTGCCAGCAGCGCGAGACCGGGACAGGGGGCAGGCGAGCAGTACTTT. Translation gives CASSARPGQGAGEQYF.

V gene TRBV7-2 combines with J gene TRBJ2-3; D not resolved. V was cut by 2 bases and J by 1 base, with 13 bases left in between. The CDR3 loop spans 16 amino acids. Germline loops: CDR1 SGHTA, CDR2 FQGNSA. The CDR3 nucleotides are TGTGCCAGCAGCTTATCGGGTCACGTGGGCACAGATACGCAGTATTTT. This encodes CASSLSGHVGTDTQYF.

J is TRBJ2-2 and V is TRBV30; D is undetermined. Germline values: CDR1 GTSNPN, CDR2 SVGIG (reference sequence). V lost 5 bases to trimming and J lost 4 bases, with 11 bases between them. The CDR3 has 13 residues. The DNA of the CDR3 is TGTGCCTGGGGCCAACCGGGCACCGGGGAGCTGTTTTTT. This encodes CAWGQPGTGELFF.

The V gene is TRBV3-1 (or the pseudogene TRBV3-2), the J gene TRBJ2-5; possibly TRBD2 for D (6 bases). The germline V gene has CDR1 LGHDT and CDR2 YNNKEL (reference sequence). V was cut by 1 base and J by 5 bases, with 11 bases left in between. This CDR3 is 14 amino acids long. The CDR3 nucleotides read TGTGCCAGCAGCCAAGGACGAGGAGGGGAGACCCAGTACTTC. Its translation is CASSQGRGGETQYF.